These 18 T cell receptor beta chains share one sample of origin, sequenced in a study of blood T cell repertoires in COVID-19. Sequenced by immunoSEQ multiplex PCR; TCRdb stores in-frame clones only, minus some. Among roughly 120,000 clones listed, about 88% were seen once. Input material: peripheral blood. The receptor source for this set is a middle-aged man with acute or convalescent COVID-19.

The table lists this clone with a count of one. V usage is TRBV19 and J usage is TRBJ1-5; 7 bases align to TRBD1. After removal of 7 bases from V and 5 bases from J, the junction contained 5 bases not matched to a gene. The CDR3 has 13 amino acids. Germline loops: CDR1 LNHDA, CDR2 SQIVND (reference sequence). Here the CDR3 DNA reads TGTGCCAGTACCCCGGGACAGTATCAGCCCCAGCATTTT. It yields the protein CASTPGQYQPQHF. Full variable domain (missing parts from reference TRBV19 and TRBJ1-5): DGGITQSPKYLFRKEGQNVTLSCEQNLNHDAMYWYRQDPGQGLRLIYYSQIVNDFQKGDIAEGYSVSREKKESFPLTVTSAQKNPTAFYLCASTPGQYQPQHFGDGTRLSIL.

V is TRBV6-6 and J is TRBJ2-1; the match to TRBD2 covers 9 bases. V lost 5 bases and J lost 0; bases outside the gene matches: 11. The germline V gene has CDR1 MNHNY and CDR2 SVGAGI (reference sequence). This CDR3 spans 18 amino acids. This chain's CDR3 is CASSLDSGGPDSYNEQFF. The CDR3 nucleotides read TGTGCCAGCAGTCTAGATAGCGGGGGACCGGACTCCTACAATGAGCAGTTCTTC.

This clone has a handful of counts. The chain uses TRBV19 and TRBJ1-5; no definite D call. Germline assignment: CDR1 LNHDA and CDR2 SQIVND (reference sequence). The CDR3 extends over 15 amino acids. Between the trimmed V and J ends, which lost 0 bases and 10 bases, there was a span of 16 bases. The CDR3 DNA follows: TGTGCCAGTAGTATAGATTGGCCAGATCCGCACCCCCAGCATTTT. It translates to CASSIDWPDPHPQHF.

The V gene is TRBV6-5, the J gene TRBJ2-4, with 7 bases identical to TRBD2. V was pared by 8 bases and J by 3 bases, with 4 bases of the junction left unmatched. Germline-derived CDR1 and CDR2 are MNHEY and SVGAGI. The CDR3 totals 13 residues. The CDR3 nucleotides read TGTGCCAGCGAATCTAGCGGCAAAAACATTCAGTACTTC. Translation: CASESSGKNIQYF.

V is TRBV5-1 and J is TRBJ2-2; 11 nucleotides align to TRBD1. Germline lookup yields CDR1 SGHRS and CDR2 YFSETQ. The ends lost 6 bases at V and 7 bases at J; junction bases unmatched: 8. This CDR3 spans 15 amino acids. Here the CDR3 DNA reads TGCGCCAGCATAGACGGACAGGGGGCTATCGGGGAGCTGTTTTTT. It encodes CASIDGQGAIGELFF.

The rearrangement uses TRBV6-5 and TRBJ2-7; TRBD1 agrees at 9 bases. Germline V lookup: CDR1 MNHEY, CDR2 SVGAGI. The junction had 11 bases not matched to a gene; V was cut back by 6 bases and J by 5 bases. The CDR3 covers 15 residues. The CDR3 region has the DNA TGTGCCAGCAGCCTGGACAGGGGTGCGGATAACGAGCAGTACTTC. This gives the protein CASSLDRGADNEQYF.

The chain recombines TRBV7-9 with TRBJ2-1; 10 bases agree with TRBD1. The germline V gene encodes CDR1 SEHNR and CDR2 FQNEAQ (reference sequence). The ends lost 6 bases at V and 6 bases at J; junction bases unmatched: 8. The CDR3 is 15 amino acids. The CDR3 sequence is CASRPGQGLSNEQFF. For the CDR3, the DNA is TGTGCCAGCAGACCGGGACAGGGGCTTTCCAATGAGCAGTTCTTC.

The chain has TRBV7-8 and TRBJ1-2; D gene unclear. Germline V CDR1 and CDR2: SGHVS, FQNEAQ. V was cut by 8 bases and J by 4 bases, with 8 bases left in between. The CDR3 extends over 11 amino acids. The CDR3 region is CASGEGYGYTF. The CDR3 region has the DNA TGTGCCAGCGGGGAGGGCTATGGCTACACCTTC.

This clone was recorded a few times. The V call is TRBV2, the J call TRBJ1-4; 7 nucleotides agree with TRBD1. This CDR3 contains 13 residues. Germline V CDR1 and CDR2: SNHLY, FYNNEI. Germline trimming cut 7 bases from V and 8 bases from J; bases unmatched to any gene: 7. The CDR3 here is CASTRTGREKLFF. The CDR3 DNA sequence: TGTGCCAGCACCAGGACAGGACGCGAAAAACTGTTTTTT.

The chain is built from TRBV9 and TRBJ1-3, with D possibly TRBD1 on 5 matching bases. Germline assignment: CDR1 SGDLS and CDR2 YYNGEE. Between the trimmed V and J ends, which lost 4 bases and 0 bases, there was a span of 11 bases. CDR3 length equals 15 residues. CDR3 nucleotides: TGTGCCAGCAGCCCCGGGGGAAGCTCTGGAAACACCATATATTTT. Translating gives CASSPGGSSGNTIYF.

The chain carries TRBV5-1 and TRBJ2-1; 7 bases fit TRBD1. Germline V gene data show CDR1 as SGHRS and CDR2 as YFSETQ. This CDR3 region has 16 residues. Losses at the gene ends were 2 bases for V and 0 bases for J; bases not matched to a gene: 5. CDR3 in amino acids: CASSLGGLSSYNEQFF. In nucleotides, the CDR3 is TGCGCCAGCAGCTTAGGGGGCTTGAGCTCCTACAATGAGCAGTTCTTC.

The CDR3 DNA reads as TGTGCCAGCAGTTACAGCAGGTACAATGAGCAGTTCTTC. Amino acids: CASSYSRYNEQFF. The chain links TRBV6-5 to TRBJ2-1; D gene uncertain. This CDR3 region has 13 residues. With 2 bases removed from V and 4 bases from J, the gap between germline ends came to 6 bases. The V gene's germline CDR1 is MNHEY and CDR2 SVGAGI.

The chain has TRBV6-5 and TRBJ2-3, with 12 bases lining up with TRBD1. J was trimmed by 5 bases and V by 5 bases; bases with no gene match: 5. Germline V CDR1 and CDR2: MNHEY, SVGAGI. The CDR3 spans 15 residues. CDR3 DNA: TGTGCCAGCAGTCCGGGACAGGGGGCGATAGATACGCAGTATTTT. It codes for CASSPGQGAIDTQYF.

The V gene is TRBV19, the J gene TRBJ2-1, with TRBD2 matching over 7 bases. Germline V gene data show CDR1 as LNHDA and CDR2 as SQIVND (reference sequence). The CDR3 has 11 amino acids. The DNA for the CDR3 is TGTGCGACTAGCAACTACAATGAGCAGTTCTTC. Translation gives CATSNYNEQFF.

About this clone itself: In the same sample, other DNA sequences code for this CDR3. The CDR3, as DNA: TGTGCCAGCAGTTACGACAGGGCCAAAAACATTCAGTACTTC. Translation: CASSYDRAKNIQYF. V is TRBV5-6 and J is TRBJ2-4, with D possibly being TRBD1 (6 bases). The V and J ends lost 5 bases and 1 base respectively, with 10 bases between them. This CDR3 is 14 amino acids long. The germline gives CDR1 SGHDT, CDR2 YYEEEE.

This clone was found a few times. The V and J genes are TRBV5-4 and TRBJ1-5; D is perhaps TRBD1 (6 bases). Germline CDR1 is SGHNT and CDR2 is YYREEE (reference sequence). V shed 1 base and J shed 3 bases, with 26 bases lying between them. The CDR3 has 20 amino acids. Here the CDR3 reads CASSLRIEVGLDRINQPQHF. CDR3 DNA: TGTGCCAGCAGCTTGAGAATTGAGGTAGGTCTGGACAGAATCAATCAGCCCCAGCATTTT. Looking up the rest from reference TRBV5-4 and TRBJ1-5 gives the full variable domain: ETGVTQSPTHLIKTRGQQVTLRCSSQSGHNTVSWYQQALGQGPQFIFQYYREEENGRGNFPPRFSGLQFPNYSSELNVNALELDDSALYLCASSLRIEVGLDRINQPQHFGDGTRLSIL.

The rearrangement uses TRBV5-4 and TRBJ2-5; 7 nucleotides align to TRBD2. The trim removed 7 bases at V and 2 bases at J, leaving 5 bases unmatched. Germline CDR1 and CDR2: SGHNT and YYREEE (reference sequence). The CDR3 extends over 13 amino acids. CDR3 amino acids: CASRRGMQETQYF. The CDR3 DNA follows: TGTGCCAGCCGGCGGGGGATGCAAGAGACCCAGTACTTC. The full variable domain, rest sourced from reference TRBV5-4 and TRBJ2-5, is ETGVTQSPTHLIKTRGQQVTLRCSSQSGHNTVSWYQQALGQGPQFIFQYYREEENGRGNFPPRFSGLQFPNYSSELNVNALELDDSALYLCASRRGMQETQYFGPGTRLLVL.

The chain couples TRBV7-6 to TRBJ2-3; D gene uncertain. The CDR3 totals 15 residues. Germline V lookup: CDR1 SGHVS, CDR2 FNYEAQ. With 1 base removed from V and 3 bases from J, the gap between germline ends came to 11 bases. The CDR3 sequence is CASSLGAATTDTQYF. CDR3 DNA sequence: TGTGCCAGCAGCTTAGGGGCCGCTACGACAGATACGCAGTATTTT.